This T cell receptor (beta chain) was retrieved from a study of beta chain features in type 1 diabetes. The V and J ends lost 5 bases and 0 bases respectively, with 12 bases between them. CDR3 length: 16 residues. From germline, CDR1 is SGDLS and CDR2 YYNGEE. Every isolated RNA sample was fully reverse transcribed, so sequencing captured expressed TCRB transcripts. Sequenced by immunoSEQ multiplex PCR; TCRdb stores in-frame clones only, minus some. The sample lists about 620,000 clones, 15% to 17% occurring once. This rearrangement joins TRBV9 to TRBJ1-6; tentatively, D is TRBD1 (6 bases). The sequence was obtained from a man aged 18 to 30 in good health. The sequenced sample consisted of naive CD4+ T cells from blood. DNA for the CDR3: TGTGCCAGCAGTACAGGGATGAGCTCCTATAATTCACCCCTCCACTTT. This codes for CASSTGMSSYNSPLHF.